A single sample gave rise to the 15 T cell receptor beta chains below, sequenced in a study of CD8+ T cells in alopecia areata. After isolation, RNA underwent reverse transcription to generate cDNA as the sequencing template. Some clones are missing from TCRdb's copy, which holds only in-frame ones; the method was immunoSEQ multiplex PCR. The data show about 150,000 clones, 40% to 65% seen once. This material consisted of CD8+ T cells sorted from blood, taken at week 0. These receptors were taken from a human donor with alopecia areata.

The sample holds a few counts of this clone. The chain links TRBV29-1 to TRBJ2-5, with D perhaps TRBD1 or TRBD2 (6 bases each). The V and J ends lost 2 bases and 3 bases respectively, with 16 bases between them. This CDR3 has 15 residues. Germline V gene lookup returns CDR1 SQVTM and CDR2 ANQGSEA. The CDR3 loop reads CSVELYTGRKETQYF. DNA of the CDR3: TGCAGCGTTGAACTCTACACAGGGAGGAAAGAGACCCAGTACTTC.

The V gene is TRBV7-9, the J gene TRBJ1-5; 7 bases are a match to TRBD1. The J segment lost 4 bases and the V segment lost 3 bases, leaving 0 bases of the junction unmatched. The CDR3 has 13 residues. The V gene's germline CDR1 is SEHNR and CDR2 FQNEAQ (reference sequence). The CDR3 DNA is TGTGCCAGCAGCTTGACAGGGAATCAGCCCCAGCATTTT. The encoded protein is CASSLTGNQPQHF.

The chain has TRBV7-8 and TRBJ2-1; D not resolved. This CDR3 has 11 amino acids. With 2 bases removed from V and 5 bases from J, the gap between germline ends came to 1 base. Germline V CDR1 and CDR2: SGHVS, FQNEAQ. CDR3 DNA sequence: TGTGCCAGCAGCTTAAACAATGAGCAGTTCTTC. The encoded protein is CASSLNNEQFF.

The chain is built from TRBV10-3 and TRBJ2-1, with 7 bases aligning to TRBD1. This CDR3 has 15 residues. Germline V CDR1 and CDR2: ENHRY, SYGVKD. The ends lost 0 bases at V and 9 bases at J; junction bases unmatched: 8. CDR3 region: CAISESTQGVIEQFF. The CDR3 DNA follows: TGTGCCATCAGTGAGTCGACTCAGGGGGTTATTGAGCAGTTCTTC.

This clone was detected only a few times. Relative to the germline gene, one junction end is altered; a read error may explain this. J is TRBJ2-7 and V is TRBV7-2, with TRBD1 matching 7 bases. Germline CDR1 reads SGHTA; CDR2 reads FQGNSA. The CDR3 is made up of 15 amino acids. As DNA, the CDR3 is TGCGCCAGCAGCCAAGATAGGGGGCAGATCTACGAGCAGTACTTC. It encodes CASSQDRGQIYEQYF.

This chain joins TRBV5-4 and TRBJ2-6, with unresolved D. V dropped 0 bases and J dropped 1 base, with 8 bases sitting between them. This CDR3 contains 16 residues. Germline V CDR1 and CDR2: SGHNT, YYREEE (reference sequence). The CDR3 DNA is TGTGCCAGCAGCTTGGTACGAGAATCTGGGGCCAACGTCCTGACTTTC. Translated: CASSLVRESGANVLTF. The full variable domain, with the rest looked up from reference TRBV5-4 and TRBJ2-6, is ETGVTQSPTHLIKTRGQQVTLRCSSQSGHNTVSWYQQALGQGPQFIFQYYREEENGRGNFPPRFSGLQFPNYSSELNVNALELDDSALYLCASSLVRESGANVLTFGAGSRLTVL.

The J gene is TRBJ1-1, the V gene TRBV29-1; no firm D call. Germline assignment: CDR1 SQVTM and CDR2 ANQGSEA. Trimming took off 3 bases at V and 4 bases at J, with 3 bases between the two ends. This CDR3 spans 10 amino acids. CDR3 coding DNA: TGCAGCGTTGATAGCACTGAAGCTTTCTTT. Protein sequence: CSVDSTEAFF. The full variable domain, its missing parts supplied by reference TRBV29-1 and TRBJ1-1, is SAVISQKPSRDICQRGTSLTIQCQVDSQVTMMFWYRQQPGQSLTLIATANQGSEATYESGFVIDKFPISRPNLTFSTLTVSNMSPEDSSIYLCSVDSTEAFFGQGTRLTVV.

The rearrangement links TRBV30 to TRBJ2-7; D is possibly TRBD2 (6 bases). This CDR3 comprises 15 residues. Germline CDR1 reads GTSNPN; CDR2 reads SVGIG (reference sequence). Between the trimmed V and J ends, which lost 1 base and 2 bases, there was a span of 15 bases. The CDR3: CAWSAGRRRAYEQYF. CDR3 DNA sequence: TGTGCCTGGAGTGCCGGGAGAAGGCGGGCCTACGAGCAGTACTTC.

This clone was seen just once. The chain couples TRBV4-2 to TRBJ2-5; 8 bases fit TRBD2. Trimming cost V 0 bases and J 5 bases; bases outside gene matches: 17. Per germline, CDR1 LGHNA and CDR2 YNFKEQ. The CDR3 totals 19 residues. The CDR3 region has the DNA TGTGCCAGCAGCCAAGAGTCAGCCGTAGCGGGGCAGCATGGGGAGACCCAGTACTTC. Translation: CASSQESAVAGQHGETQYF.

Only a few counts were recorded for this clone. This sequence joins TRBV29-1 and TRBJ1-5, with a tentative D call TRBD1 (5 bases). V was shortened by 7 bases and J by 10 bases, with 14 bases between the two germline ends. The CDR3 contains 11 residues. Germline V lookup: CDR1 SQVTM, CDR2 ANQGSEA. DNA of the CDR3: TGCAGCGGGGGACCGGGGGAACCCCAGCATTTT. This encodes CSGGPGEPQHF. Together with reference TRBV29-1 and TRBJ1-5, the CDR3 gives the full variable domain: SAVISQKPSRDICQRGTSLTIQCQVDSQVTMMFWYRQQPGQSLTLIATANQGSEATYESGFVIDKFPISRPNLTFSTLTVSNMSPEDSSIYLCSGGPGEPQHFGDGTRLSIL.

The chain recombines TRBV9 with TRBJ2-6, with D perhaps TRBD1 or TRBD2 (5 bases each). Trimming removed 4 bases from V and 8 bases from J, with 13 bases in between. There are 14 residues in the CDR3. CDR1 and CDR2 (germline): SGDLS, YYNGEE. In nucleotides, the CDR3 is TGTGCCAGCAGCCATAGGGGCGGGTCCAACGTCCTGACTTTC. Translation: CASSHRGGSNVLTF.

The chain joins TRBV2 to TRBJ1-6; D gene unclear. Germline loops: CDR1 SNHLY, CDR2 FYNNEI. This CDR3 has 14 residues. V was clipped by 5 bases and J by 7 bases, with 12 bases between them. The CDR3 DNA sequence: TGTGCCAGCAGTTCAGGACGGGGAAATTCACCCCTCCACTTT. Translating gives CASSSGRGNSPLHF.

The genes are TRBV12-5 and TRBJ2-3, with a tentative D call TRBD1 (5 bases). CDR3 length: 14 amino acids. Germline-derived CDR1 and CDR2 are LGHNT and FRNRAP. V was shortened by 2 bases and J by 6 bases, with 12 bases between the two germline ends. The CDR3: CASGLNSYRDTQYF. The CDR3 DNA follows: TGTGCTAGTGGTTTGAATAGTTACAGGGATACGCAGTATTTT. The full variable domain, with the rest looked up from reference TRBV12-5 and TRBJ2-3, is DARVTQTPRHKVTEMGQEVTMRCQPILGHNTVFWYRQTMMQGLELLAYFRNRAPLDDSGMPKDRFSAEMPDATLATLKIQPSEPRDSAVYFCASGLNSYRDTQYFGPGTRLTVL.

The table lists this clone with a few counts. The chain carries TRBV7-3 and TRBJ1-1, with D maybe TRBD1 (5 bases). From germline, CDR1 is SGHTA and CDR2 FQGTGA. This CDR3 has 18 amino acids. Trimming pared 4 bases from V and 1 base from J, leaving 22 bases between. Written as DNA, the CDR3 is TGTGCCAGCAGCTCCCAGGGAGACCCGATATTCCAGAACACTGAAGCTTTCTTT. The encoded protein is CASSSQGDPIFQNTEAFF.

The V call is TRBV7-2, the J call TRBJ1-2; tentatively, D is TRBD1 (6 bases). CDR3 length: 15 amino acids. V shed 5 bases and J shed 4 bases, with 17 bases lying between them. Germline assignment: CDR1 SGHTA and CDR2 FQGNSA. CDR3 nucleotides: TGTGCCAGCAGCCTTAACCCGACAGGATCCTATGGCTACACCTTC. This gives the protein CASSLNPTGSYGYTF. The full variable domain, rest sourced from reference TRBV7-2 and TRBJ1-2, is GAGVSQSPSNKVTEKGKDVELRCDPISGHTALYWYRQSLGQGLEFLIYFQGNSAPDKSGLPSDRFSAERTGGSVSTLTIQRTQQEDSAVYLCASSLNPTGSYGYTFGSGTRLTVV.